Each of the 16 T cell receptor beta chains below was sequenced from the same sample in a study of cytomegalovirus exposure and HLA in healthy donors. With 60 Vbeta and 13 Jbeta primers, the PCR was carried out. The protocol was immunoSEQ multiplex PCR, while the TCRdb copy is restricted to in-frame clones and leaves out a portion. The repertoire holds approximately 150,000 clones, with around 80% as singletons. Source material: PBMCs. These receptors were taken from a woman younger than 45 in good health and CMV-seronegative.

The chain joins TRBV29-1 to TRBJ2-3; 11 bases agree with TRBD2. The V and J ends lost 6 bases and 2 bases, in that order; junction bases with no gene match: 10. This CDR3 is 16 amino acids long. Germline lookup yields CDR1 SQVTM and CDR2 ANQGSEA. CDR3 sequence: CSVTLSGRATTDTQYF. The CDR3 DNA reads TGCAGCGTCACTCTTAGCGGGAGGGCAACCACAGATACGCAGTATTTT.

The chain joins TRBV30 to TRBJ2-1, with a weak D call TRBD2 (6 bases). The CDR3 contains 13 residues. CDR1 and CDR2 (germline): GTSNPN, SVGIG (reference sequence). V was pared by 2 bases and J by 3 bases, with 8 bases between. In nucleotides, the CDR3 is TGTGCCTGGAGTCCGGGGGTCTACAATGAGCAGTTCTTC. It yields the protein CAWSPGVYNEQFF.

On this clone: Within the sample, other DNA sequences also encode this same CDR3. The chain couples TRBV6-5 to TRBJ1-1; D not resolved. This CDR3 has 13 amino acids. Germline values: CDR1 MNHEY, CDR2 SVGAGI. V was pared by 0 bases and J by 4 bases, with 6 bases between. The CDR3: CASSYSGVTEAFF. The CDR3 DNA sequence: TGTGCCAGCAGTTACTCGGGAGTCACTGAAGCTTTCTTT.

This chain connects TRBV13 to TRBJ1-2, with 9 bases lining up with TRBD1. The CDR3 loop spans 15 amino acids. The J segment lost 7 bases and the V segment lost 7 bases, leaving 13 bases of the junction unmatched. Germline loops: CDR1 PRHDT, CDR2 FYEKMQ (reference sequence). The CDR3: CASNKEQGAGSGYTF. For the CDR3, the DNA is TGTGCCAGCAACAAGGAACAGGGGGCGGGAAGTGGCTACACCTTC.

This chain uses TRBV10-2 with TRBJ2-7, with 7 bases matching TRBD2. The germline V gene has CDR1 WSHSY and CDR2 SAAADI. This CDR3 region has 15 residues. V trimming: 5 bases; J trimming: 2 bases; junction bases outside the gene matches: 9. As DNA, the CDR3 is TGCGCCAGCAGTCTCTCCCGGACTAGGGCCTACGAGCAGTACTTC. This translates into CASSLSRTRAYEQYF.

Only one count was recorded for this clone. The chain is built from TRBV5-1 and TRBJ2-2, with unresolved D. CDR1 and CDR2 (germline): SGHRS, YFSETQ. The CDR3 length is 14 residues. V was clipped by 0 bases and J by 5 bases, with 8 bases between them. The CDR3 sequence: CASSLAPGTGELFF. CDR3 sequence (DNA): TGCGCCAGCAGCTTGGCCCCAGGTACCGGGGAGCTGTTTTTT.

Judged by abundance, this clone is medium-sized (0.01 to 0.1%). V usage is TRBV27 and J usage is TRBJ1-1; D is unresolved. With 2 bases removed from V and 6 bases from J, the gap between germline ends came to 13 bases. The germline V gene encodes CDR1 MNHEY and CDR2 SMNVEV (reference sequence). This CDR3 is 14 amino acids long. This CDR3 is CASSLGTRFAEAFF. CDR3 coding DNA: TGTGCCAGCAGTTTAGGTACTCGGTTTGCTGAAGCTTTCTTT.

This rearrangement joins TRBV5-6 to TRBJ2-1, with D perhaps matching TRBD1 (6 bases). Germline V CDR1 and CDR2: SGHDT, YYEEEE. The V gene lost 6 bases and the J gene lost 0 bases, with 19 bases spanning the gap. This CDR3 contains 17 residues. This CDR3 reads CASILSLGGYSYNEQFF. The CDR3, as DNA: TGTGCCAGCATCCTATCGTTAGGGGGTTACTCCTACAATGAGCAGTTCTTC.

Here the CDR3 reads CASSGPPGQAFYEQYF. In nucleotides, the CDR3 is TGTGCCAGCAGTGGGCCCCCGGGACAGGCCTTCTACGAGCAGTACTTC. The chain couples TRBV2 to TRBJ2-7; 8 bases are a match to TRBD1. This CDR3 is built from 16 residues. Germline trimming cut 4 bases from V and 3 bases from J; bases unmatched to any gene: 11. Germline-derived CDR1 and CDR2 are SNHLY and FYNNEI.

This chain connects TRBV7-9 to TRBJ2-2, with TRBD1 identical over 7 bases. V was clipped by 5 bases and J by 0 bases; unmatched bases: 6. Germline assignment: CDR1 SEHNR and CDR2 FQNEAQ (reference sequence). The CDR3 runs to 16 residues. The chain's CDR3 is CASSTRQGANTGELFF. CDR3 sequence (DNA): TGTGCCAGCAGCACACGACAGGGCGCGAACACCGGGGAGCTGTTTTTT.

The chain couples TRBV5-1 to TRBJ2-7; 10 nucleotides align to TRBD2. The J segment lost 1 base and the V segment lost 2 bases, leaving 12 bases of the junction unmatched. This CDR3 is 18 amino acids long. Germline V gene sequence: CDR1 SGHRS, CDR2 YFSETQ. Here the CDR3 reads CASSFGTSGVSLSYEQYF. The CDR3 DNA sequence: TGCGCCAGCAGCTTCGGCACTAGCGGGGTCTCCCTATCCTACGAGCAGTACTTC. The whole variable domain, filled in from reference TRBV5-1 and TRBJ2-7, reads KAGVTQTPRYLIKTRGQQVTLSCSPISGHRSVSWYQQTPGQGLQFLFEYFSETQRNKGNFPGRFSGRQFSNSRSEMNVSTLELGDSALYLCASSFGTSGVSLSYEQYFGPGTRLTVT.

The chain links TRBV10-2 to TRBJ2-1; 10 bases are a match to TRBD1. Germline CDR1 and CDR2: WSHSY and SAAADI. The CDR3 is 16 amino acids. The ends lost 2 bases at V and 7 bases at J; junction bases unmatched: 8. In DNA, the CDR3 is TGCGCCAGCAGTGAGCCGGGACAGGGGTTCGGAAATGAGCAGTTCTTC. This gives the protein CASSEPGQGFGNEQFF.

This chain joins TRBV19 and TRBJ1-2; TRBD1 matches at 10 bases. Germline V CDR1 and CDR2: LNHDA, SQIVND (reference sequence). V lost 5 bases to trimming and J lost 8 bases; unmatched junction nucleotides: 14. This CDR3 has 16 residues. CDR3 loop: CASSPYGTGEALGYTF. The DNA of the CDR3 is TGTGCCAGTAGTCCATATGGGACAGGGGAGGCCCTAGGCTACACCTTC.

This clone was detected ten times or more. This chain joins TRBV11-2 and TRBJ1-4; no clear D gene. The CDR3 runs to 13 residues. Germline CDR1 and CDR2: SGHAT and FQNNGV. The V end lost 4 bases, the J end lost 3 bases, and 6 bases lay between the germline ends. CDR3 protein: CASSWSPNEKLFF. The CDR3 nucleotides are TGTGCCAGCAGCTGGAGTCCTAATGAAAAACTGTTTTTT.

This chain connects TRBV19 to TRBJ2-5, with D possibly matching TRBD1 (5 bases). The CDR3 is 14 amino acids. Germline V gene lookup returns CDR1 LNHDA and CDR2 SQIVND (reference sequence). V lost 3 bases and J 0 bases, leaving 8 bases between the germline ends. CDR3 in DNA: TGTGCCAGTAGTATCAGGACATACCAAGAGACCCAGTACTTC. It yields the protein CASSIRTYQETQYF.

The chain couples TRBV2 to TRBJ2-3, with 9 bases aligning to TRBD2. The CDR3 covers 16 residues. With 3 bases clipped from V and 4 bases from J, the junction kept 8 bases outside the gene matches. Germline CDR1 reads SNHLY; CDR2 reads FYNNEI. The CDR3 DNA reads as TGTGCCAGCAGTGACTCGGCGGGGGGGCTCGCAGATACGCAGTATTTT. Its translation: CASSDSAGGLADTQYF.